The source of this T cell receptor (beta chain) is a study of T-cell memory formation after mild COVID-19. About the study: Largely donor-specific sequence clusters came from a couple of donors.

TCRdb called the 5' RACE reads again in MiXCR, with one record for every CDR3 protein. Here the sample spans roughly 200,000 distinct CDR3 sequences, about a fifth being singletons. The germline V gene encodes CDR1 SEHNR and CDR2 FQNEAQ (reference sequence). The CDR3 is 16 amino acids. With 3 bases removed from V and 2 bases from J, the gap between germline ends came to 16 bases. Sequencing used PBMCs or a T cell subset sorted from them (not recorded which). The clonotype was recovered from an adult woman who had mild COVID-19 (a few samples of this study predate the infection). Cell type and time point are not known. V usage is TRBV7-9 and J usage is TRBJ1-2; D might be TRBD1 (6 bases). The DNA of the CDR3 is TGTGCCAGCAGCTTGCCAGGGGAGCTTTACAACTATGGCTACACCTTC. Translating it yields CASSLPGELYNYGYTF.